The 10 T cell receptor beta chains listed next were all sequenced from one sample in a study of T cells after yellow fever vaccination. TCRdb passed the 5' RACE reads through MiXCR, listing each CDR3 protein once. The sample lists hundreds of thousands of distinct CDR3 sequences, 17% occurring once. The sample in question was PBMCs, obtained about 5 days after the first yellow fever vaccination. The receptors originated from a man younger than 30 who received the YFV17D yellow fever vaccine.

This clonotype was recorded many times. This chain uses TRBV5-1 with TRBJ2-1; the match to TRBD2 covers 11 bases. Germline loops: CDR1 SGHRS, CDR2 YFSETQ. This CDR3 has 15 amino acids. Trimming at V came to 0 bases and at J to 8 bases, leaving 4 bases not matched to a gene. The CDR3 region is CASSLASGGTDEQFF. CDR3 coding DNA: TGCGCCAGCAGCTTGGCTAGCGGGGGGACCGATGAGCAGTTCTTC.

This chain links TRBV6-1 with TRBJ2-7, with D possibly being TRBD1 (6 bases). The germline V gene has CDR1 MNHNS and CDR2 SASEGT. The V gene lost 7 bases and the J gene lost 0 bases, with 10 bases spanning the gap. This CDR3 contains 13 residues. In DNA, the CDR3 is TGTGCCAGCATAGGGACAACCTCCTACGAGCAGTACGTC. This codes for CASIGTTSYEQYV.

This clonotype was counted once. The genes are TRBV5-1 and TRBJ2-2; 7 bases agree with TRBD1. Germline CDR1 reads SGHRS; CDR2 reads YFSETQ. The V segment lost 4 bases and the J segment 1 base; nucleotides outside the gene matches: 4. The CDR3 loop spans 15 amino acids. The CDR3 DNA reads as TGCGCCAGCAGCACCGGGACAGTGAACACCGGGGAGCTGTTTTTT. Protein: CASSTGTVNTGELFF.

The J gene is TRBJ2-1, the V gene TRBV20-1; D is tentatively TRBD1 or TRBD2 (6 bases each). CDR1 is DFQATT, CDR2 SNEGSKA, per germline (reference sequence). Trimming removed 7 bases from V and 5 bases from J, with 21 bases in between. The CDR3 runs 15 residues. CDR3 sequence: CSVSRGRGRNNEQFF. The CDR3, as DNA: TGCAGTGTTTCCAGGGGTCGGGGGCGAAACAATGAGCAGTTCTTC.

This clonotype was counted ten times or more. CDR3: CASSYGILNIQYF. The CDR3 DNA reads as TGTGCCAGCAGTTATGGCATTTTAAACATTCAGTACTTC. The chain recombines TRBV6-6 with TRBJ2-4; D call uncertain. V was pared by 3 bases and J by 6 bases, with 9 bases between. The germline V gene has CDR1 MNHNY and CDR2 SVGAGI (reference sequence). The length of the CDR3 is 13 residues.

A few counts support this clonotype. V usage is TRBV7-8 and J usage is TRBJ1-5, with unresolved D. Germline lookup yields CDR1 SGHVS and CDR2 FQNEAQ. V was shortened by 7 bases and J by 3 bases, with 10 bases between the two germline ends. The CDR3 consists of 13 residues. The CDR3 coding sequence is TGTGCCAGCACTCCGGGTTTCAATCAGCCCCAGCATTTT. This translates into CASTPGFNQPQHF.

V is TRBV7-9 and J is TRBJ2-1; 8 bases fit TRBD2. There are 16 residues in the CDR3. Germline lookup yields CDR1 SEHNR and CDR2 FQNEAQ (reference sequence). V shed 5 bases, J shed 7 bases, and the junction held 13 bases outside the gene matches. In DNA form, the CDR3 reads TGTGCCAGCAGCCCGCCAGCGGGGGAGAGGGTAAATGAGCAGTTCTTC. It translates to CASSPPAGERVNEQFF.

The chain employs TRBV7-2 and TRBJ2-5; D ambiguous. Trimming took off 1 base at V and 5 bases at J, with 14 bases between the two ends. Germline CDR1 reads SGHTA; CDR2 reads FQGNSA. The CDR3 contains 15 residues. The CDR3: CASSLDGPNGETQYF. The CDR3 DNA is TGTGCCAGCAGCTTAGATGGCCCAAATGGGGAGACCCAGTACTTC.

This rearrangement joins TRBV14 to TRBJ1-1; D is unclear. With 7 bases removed from V and 1 base from J, the gap between germline ends came to 16 bases. In germline, CDR1 is SGHDN, CDR2 FVKESK. The CDR3 spans 15 residues. DNA of the CDR3: TGTGCCAGCACCGAGGCGCTAGGGCGGAACACTGAAGCTTTCTTT. Amino acid sequence: CASTEALGRNTEAFF.

This chain connects TRBV7-2 to TRBJ2-4, with a weak D call TRBD2 (6 bases). The CDR3 is 16 residues long. Germline CDR1 SGHTA, CDR2 FQGNSA. Trimming pared 1 base from V and 7 bases from J, leaving 17 bases between. The DNA of the CDR3 is TGTGCCAGCAGCTTAGGGGGACTCCTAAGTGGGAACATTCAGTACTTC. Translation gives CASSLGGLLSGNIQYF.